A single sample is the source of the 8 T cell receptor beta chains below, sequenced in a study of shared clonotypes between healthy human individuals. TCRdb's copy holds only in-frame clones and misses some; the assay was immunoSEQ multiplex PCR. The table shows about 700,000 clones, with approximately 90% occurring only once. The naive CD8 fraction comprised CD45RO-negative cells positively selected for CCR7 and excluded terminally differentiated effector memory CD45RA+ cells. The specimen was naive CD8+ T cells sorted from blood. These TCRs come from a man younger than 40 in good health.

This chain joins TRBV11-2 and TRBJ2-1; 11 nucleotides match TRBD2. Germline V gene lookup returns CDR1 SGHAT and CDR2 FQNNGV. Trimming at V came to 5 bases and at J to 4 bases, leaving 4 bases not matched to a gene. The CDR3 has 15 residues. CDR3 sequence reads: CASSQTSGIYNEQFF. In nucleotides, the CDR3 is TGTGCCAGCAGCCAGACTAGCGGGATATACAATGAGCAGTTCTTC.

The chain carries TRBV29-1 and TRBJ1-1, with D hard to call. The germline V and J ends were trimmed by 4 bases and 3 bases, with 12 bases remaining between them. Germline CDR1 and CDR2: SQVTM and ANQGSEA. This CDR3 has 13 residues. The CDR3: CSVVRTEYTEAFF. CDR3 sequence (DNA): TGCAGCGTTGTTAGAACTGAATACACTGAAGCTTTCTTT.

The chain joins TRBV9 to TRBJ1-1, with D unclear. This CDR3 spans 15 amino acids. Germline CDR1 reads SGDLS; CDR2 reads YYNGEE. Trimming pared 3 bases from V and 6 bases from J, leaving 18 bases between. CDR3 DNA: TGTGCCAGCAGCGGCATCCCCCCCCACCTCCCTGAAGCTTTCTTT. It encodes CASSGIPPHLPEAFF.

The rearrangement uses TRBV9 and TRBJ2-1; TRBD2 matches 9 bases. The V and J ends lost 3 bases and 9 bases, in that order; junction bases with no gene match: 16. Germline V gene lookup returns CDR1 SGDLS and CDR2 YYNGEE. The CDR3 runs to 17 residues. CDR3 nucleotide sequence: TGTGCCAGCAGCGCGGCCGGGGGCGGGAGGGCCGTTGCTGAGCAGTTCTTC. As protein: CASSAAGGGRAVAEQFF.

For the CDR3, the DNA is TGTGCCAGCAGCAATTACAAGGCAGGGGGCCCCTACGAGCAGTACTTC. It specifies CASSNYKAGGPYEQYF. The rearrangement joins TRBV27 to TRBJ2-7, with 8 nucleotides matching TRBD1. With 6 bases clipped from V and 2 bases from J, the junction kept 12 bases outside the gene matches. This CDR3 is built from 16 residues. Germline V lookup: CDR1 MNHEY, CDR2 SMNVEV (reference sequence).

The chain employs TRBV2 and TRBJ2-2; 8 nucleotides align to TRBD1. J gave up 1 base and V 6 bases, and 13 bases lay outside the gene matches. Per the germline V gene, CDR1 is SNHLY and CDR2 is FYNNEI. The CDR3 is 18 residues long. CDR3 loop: CASSEPQTGAGNTGELFF. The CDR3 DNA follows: TGTGCCAGCAGCGAACCGCAGACAGGGGCGGGGAACACCGGGGAGCTGTTTTTT.

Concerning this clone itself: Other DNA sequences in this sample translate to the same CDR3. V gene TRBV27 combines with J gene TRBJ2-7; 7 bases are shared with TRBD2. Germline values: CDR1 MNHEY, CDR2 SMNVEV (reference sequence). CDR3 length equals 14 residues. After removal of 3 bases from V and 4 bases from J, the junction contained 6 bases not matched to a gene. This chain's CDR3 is CASSLGRGGYEQYF. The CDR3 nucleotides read TGTGCCAGCAGTTTGGGACGGGGAGGGTACGAGCAGTACTTC.

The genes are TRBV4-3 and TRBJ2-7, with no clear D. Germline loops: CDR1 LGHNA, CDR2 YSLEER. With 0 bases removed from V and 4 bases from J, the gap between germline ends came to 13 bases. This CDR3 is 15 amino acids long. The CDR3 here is CASSQEGPSSYEQYF. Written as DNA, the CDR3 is TGCGCCAGCAGCCAAGAGGGCCCCTCTTCTTACGAGCAGTACTTC.